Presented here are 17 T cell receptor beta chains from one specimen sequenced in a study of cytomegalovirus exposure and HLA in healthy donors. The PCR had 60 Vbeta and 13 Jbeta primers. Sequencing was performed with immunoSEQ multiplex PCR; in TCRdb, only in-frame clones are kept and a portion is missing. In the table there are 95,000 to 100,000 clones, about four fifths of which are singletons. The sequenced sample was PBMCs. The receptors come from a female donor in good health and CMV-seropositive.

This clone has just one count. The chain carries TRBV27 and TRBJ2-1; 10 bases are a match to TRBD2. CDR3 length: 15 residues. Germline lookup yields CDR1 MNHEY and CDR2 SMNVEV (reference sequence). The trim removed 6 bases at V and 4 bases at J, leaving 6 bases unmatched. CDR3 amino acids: CASRSTSGYYNEQFF. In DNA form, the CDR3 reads TGTGCCAGCAGGTCGACTAGCGGGTATTACAATGAGCAGTTCTTC.

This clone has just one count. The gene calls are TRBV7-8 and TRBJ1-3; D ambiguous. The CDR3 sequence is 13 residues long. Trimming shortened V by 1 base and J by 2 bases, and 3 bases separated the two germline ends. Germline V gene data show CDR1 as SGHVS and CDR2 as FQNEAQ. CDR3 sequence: CASSLVTGNTIYF. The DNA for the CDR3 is TGTGCCAGCAGCTTAGTCACTGGAAACACCATATATTTT.

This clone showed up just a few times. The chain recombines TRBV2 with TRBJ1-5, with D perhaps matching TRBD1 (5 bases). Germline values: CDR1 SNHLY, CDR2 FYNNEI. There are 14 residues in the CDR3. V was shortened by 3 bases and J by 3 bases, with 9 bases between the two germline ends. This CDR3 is CASSEEGFNQPQHF. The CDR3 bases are TGTGCCAGCAGTGAGGAGGGGTTCAATCAGCCCCAGCATTTT.

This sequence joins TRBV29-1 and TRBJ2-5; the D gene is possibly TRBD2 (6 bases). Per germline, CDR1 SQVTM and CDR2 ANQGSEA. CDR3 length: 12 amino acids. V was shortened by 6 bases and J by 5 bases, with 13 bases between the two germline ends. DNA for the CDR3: TGCAGCGTCCGATCGGGGGTTGAGACCCAGTACTTC. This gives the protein CSVRSGVETQYF. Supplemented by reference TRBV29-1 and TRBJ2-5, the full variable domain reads SAVISQKPSRDICQRGTSLTIQCQVDSQVTMMFWYRQQPGQSLTLIATANQGSEATYESGFVIDKFPISRPNLTFSTLTVSNMSPEDSSIYLCSVRSGVETQYFGPGTRLLVL.

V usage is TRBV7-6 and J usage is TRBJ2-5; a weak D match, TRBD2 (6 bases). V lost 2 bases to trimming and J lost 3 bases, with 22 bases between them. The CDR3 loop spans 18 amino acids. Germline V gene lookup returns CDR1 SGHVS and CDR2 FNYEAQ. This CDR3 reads CASSLKPFGTQSEETQYF. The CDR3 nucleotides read TGTGCCAGCAGCTTAAAACCGTTTGGGACTCAATCAGAAGAGACCCAGTACTTC. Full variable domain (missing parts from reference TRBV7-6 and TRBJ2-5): GAGVSQSPRYKVTKRGQDVALRCDPISGHVSLYWYRQALGQGPEFLTYFNYEAQQDKSGLPNDRFSAERPEGSISTLTIQRTEQRDSAMYRCASSLKPFGTQSEETQYFGPGTRLLVL.

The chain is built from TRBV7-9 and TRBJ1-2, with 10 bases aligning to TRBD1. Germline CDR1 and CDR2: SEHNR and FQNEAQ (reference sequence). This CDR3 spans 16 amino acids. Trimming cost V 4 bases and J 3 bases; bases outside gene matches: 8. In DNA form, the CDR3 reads TGTGCCAGCAGCTCGCCGACAGGGGGCTCTGACTATGGCTACACCTTC. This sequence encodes CASSSPTGGSDYGYTF.

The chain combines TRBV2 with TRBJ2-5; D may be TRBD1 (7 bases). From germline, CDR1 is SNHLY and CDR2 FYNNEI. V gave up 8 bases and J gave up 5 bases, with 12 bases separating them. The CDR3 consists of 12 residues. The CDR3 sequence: CASSPGGETQYF. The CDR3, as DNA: TGTGCCAGCTCCCCAGGGGGGGAGACCCAGTACTTC.

CDR3 in amino acids: CASSYSGNRVNTEAFF. The CDR3 DNA reads as TGTGCCAGCAGTTACTCGGGTAACCGGGTCAACACTGAAGCTTTCTTT. V gene TRBV6-5 combines with J gene TRBJ1-1; D remains unclear. The V end was cut by 0 bases, the J end by 2 bases, with 13 bases between. CDR3 length: 16 residues. Per the germline V gene, CDR1 is MNHEY and CDR2 is SVGAGI.

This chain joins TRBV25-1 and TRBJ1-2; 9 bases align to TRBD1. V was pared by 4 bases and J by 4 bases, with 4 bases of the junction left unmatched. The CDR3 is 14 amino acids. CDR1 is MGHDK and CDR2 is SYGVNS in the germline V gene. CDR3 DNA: TGTGCCAGCAGTGTCGGGACAGGGATCTATGGCTACACCTTC. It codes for CASSVGTGIYGYTF.

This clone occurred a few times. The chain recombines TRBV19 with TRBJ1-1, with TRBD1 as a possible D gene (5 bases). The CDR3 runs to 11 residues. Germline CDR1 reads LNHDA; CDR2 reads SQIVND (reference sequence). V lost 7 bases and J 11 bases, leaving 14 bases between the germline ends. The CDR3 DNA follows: TGTGCCAGTATACAGGACTATAGTGCTTTCTTT. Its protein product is CASIQDYSAFF.

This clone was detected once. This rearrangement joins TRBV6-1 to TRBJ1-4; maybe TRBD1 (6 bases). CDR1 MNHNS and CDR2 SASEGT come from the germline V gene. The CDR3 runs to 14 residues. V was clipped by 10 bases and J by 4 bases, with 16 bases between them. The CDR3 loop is CATKATGYNEKLFF. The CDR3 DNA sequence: TGTGCCACCAAAGCAACAGGGTATAATGAAAAACTGTTTTTT.

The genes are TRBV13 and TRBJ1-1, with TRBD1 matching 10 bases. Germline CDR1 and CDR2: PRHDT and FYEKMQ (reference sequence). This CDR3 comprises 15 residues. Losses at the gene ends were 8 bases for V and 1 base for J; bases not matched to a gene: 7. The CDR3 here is CASGPTGGQNTEAFF. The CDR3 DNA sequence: TGTGCCAGCGGACCGACAGGGGGCCAGAACACTGAAGCTTTCTTT.

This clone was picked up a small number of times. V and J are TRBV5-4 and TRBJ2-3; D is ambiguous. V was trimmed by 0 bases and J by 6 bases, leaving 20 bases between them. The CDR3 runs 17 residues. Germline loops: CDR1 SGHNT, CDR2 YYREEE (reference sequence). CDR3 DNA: TGTGCCAGCAGCTTGGCCCGAAGCGCACGCCGTGGGGATACGCAGTATTTT. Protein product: CASSLARSARRGDTQYF.

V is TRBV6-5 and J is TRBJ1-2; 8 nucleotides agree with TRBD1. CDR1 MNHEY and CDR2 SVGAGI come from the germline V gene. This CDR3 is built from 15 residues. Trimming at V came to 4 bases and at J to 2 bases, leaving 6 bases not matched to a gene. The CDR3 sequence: CASSSVGQGNYGYTF. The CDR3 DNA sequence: TGTGCCAGCAGTTCCGTTGGACAGGGCAACTATGGCTACACCTTC.

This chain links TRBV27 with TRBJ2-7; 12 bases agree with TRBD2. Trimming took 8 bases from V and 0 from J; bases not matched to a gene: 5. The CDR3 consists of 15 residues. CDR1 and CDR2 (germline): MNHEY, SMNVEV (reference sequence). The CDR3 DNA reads TGTGCCAGCGGGTCTAGCGGGGGGGCCTCCTACGAGCAGTACTTC. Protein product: CASGSSGGASYEQYF.

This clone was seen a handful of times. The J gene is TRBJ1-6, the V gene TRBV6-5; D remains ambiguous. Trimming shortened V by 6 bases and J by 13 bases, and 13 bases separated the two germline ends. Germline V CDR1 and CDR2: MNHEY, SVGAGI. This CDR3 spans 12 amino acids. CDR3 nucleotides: TGTGCCAGCAGGAGCCGGGATTGGCCCCTCCACTTT. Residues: CASRSRDWPLHF.

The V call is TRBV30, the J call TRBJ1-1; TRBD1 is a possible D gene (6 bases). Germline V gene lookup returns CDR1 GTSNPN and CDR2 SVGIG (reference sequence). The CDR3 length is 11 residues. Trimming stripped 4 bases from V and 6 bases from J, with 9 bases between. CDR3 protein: CAWMAGAEAFF. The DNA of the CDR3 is TGTGCCTGGATGGCAGGGGCTGAAGCTTTCTTT. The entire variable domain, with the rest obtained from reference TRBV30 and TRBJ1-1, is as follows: SQTIHQWPATLVQPVGSPLSLECTVEGTSNPNLYWYRQAAGRGLQLLFYSVGIGQISSEVPQNLSASRPQDRQFILSSKKLLLSDSGFYLCAWMAGAEAFFGQGTRLTVV.